The 13 T cell receptor beta chains reported below all come from one sample, sequenced in a study of beta chain features in type 1 diabetes. Findings of the study overall: In all four CD4+ subsets, TCRB CDR3 length was significantly, moderately reduced in type 1 diabetes.

These TCRs' antigens remain unknown. The whole isolated RNA underwent reverse transcription, so sequencing captured expressed TCRB transcripts. The repertoire was sequenced with immunoSEQ multiplex PCR; TCRdb's copy has only in-frame clones and lacks some. The repertoire holds 25,000 to 30,000 clones, with 65% as singletons. Source material: Tregs from blood. The receptors were gathered from a woman aged 25 to 45 with type 1 diabetes.

V and J are TRBV5-1 and TRBJ2-1; the match to TRBD2 covers 10 bases. This CDR3 has 15 residues. The ends lost 0 bases at V and 6 bases at J; junction bases unmatched: 3. Germline lookup yields CDR1 SGHRS and CDR2 YFSETQ. The CDR3 bases are TGCGCCAGCAGCTTGGTACTAGCGGGATCCAATGAGCAGTTCTTC. Its translation is CASSLVLAGSNEQFF.

This clone was picked up a small number of times. The gene calls are TRBV11-1 and TRBJ2-1, with a tentative D call TRBD2 (6 bases). Germline V gene data show CDR1 as SGHAT and CDR2 as FQDESV (reference sequence). Trimming took 1 base from V and 8 from J, leaving 18 bases between them. This CDR3 has 16 residues. CDR3 amino acids: CASSLDSLGGVYEQFF. Written as DNA, the CDR3 is TGTGCCAGCAGCTTAGATTCTCTAGGCGGGGTCTATGAGCAGTTCTTC.

The chain carries TRBV2 and TRBJ1-3; a weak D match, TRBD1 (5 bases). Germline V gene data show CDR1 as SNHLY and CDR2 as FYNNEI. Trimming removed 7 bases at V and 2 bases at J, with 9 bases between. This CDR3 contains 13 residues. The CDR3 here is CASTPGAGNTIYF. As DNA, the CDR3 is TGTGCCAGCACCCCGGGGGCTGGAAACACCATATATTTT.

The chain is built from TRBV18 and TRBJ1-1; 7 positions agree with TRBD1. CDR1 is KGHSH and CDR2 is LQKENI in the germline V gene. This CDR3 has 13 amino acids. The trim removed 3 bases at V and 5 bases at J, leaving 3 bases unmatched. The CDR3 reads CASSPKQGTEAFF. The CDR3 coding sequence is TGTGCCAGCTCACCGAAACAGGGGACTGAAGCTTTCTTT.

This chain links TRBV30 with TRBJ1-2; 7 bases are a match to TRBD1. J gave up 4 bases and V 4 bases, and 3 bases lay outside the gene matches. Germline assignment: CDR1 GTSNPN and CDR2 SVGIG (reference sequence). The CDR3 runs to 12 residues. Here the CDR3 DNA reads TGTGCCTGGAACAGGGGCCGCTATGGCTACACCTTC. This encodes CAWNRGRYGYTF.

This rearrangement joins TRBV7-9 to TRBJ1-2; perhaps TRBD1 as D (5 bases). The V end was cut by 1 base, the J end by 4 bases, with 7 bases between. The CDR3 runs to 13 residues. Looked up from germline, CDR1 is SEHNR and CDR2 is FQNEAQ (reference sequence). CDR3: CASSLEGIYGYTF. DNA of the CDR3: TGTGCCAGCAGCTTAGAGGGGATCTATGGCTACACCTTC.

The V call is TRBV7-3, the J call TRBJ2-6; 7 bases line up with TRBD1. Looked up from germline, CDR1 is SGHTA and CDR2 is FQGTGA. The CDR3 contains 17 residues. After removal of 5 bases from V and 0 bases from J, the junction contained 7 bases not matched to a gene. Here the CDR3 DNA reads TGTGCCAGCAGCCGGACGACAGGGAACTCTGGGGCCAACGTCCTGACTTTC. Its translation: CASSRTTGNSGANVLTF.

J is TRBJ2-1 and V is TRBV11-1; 14 bases fit TRBD2. Looked up from germline, CDR1 is SGHAT and CDR2 is FQDESV (reference sequence). The CDR3 loop spans 17 amino acids. V lost 8 bases, J lost 7 bases, and 13 bases stayed unmatched. CDR3 loop: CASAHSYGLAGGNEQFF. CDR3 in DNA: TGTGCCAGCGCTCACTCTTATGGACTAGCGGGGGGAAATGAGCAGTTCTTC.

V usage is TRBV2 and J usage is TRBJ2-7, with a possible D match to TRBD2 (5 bases). This CDR3 comprises 14 residues. The germline V and J ends were trimmed by 2 bases and 0 bases, with 8 bases remaining between them. The germline gives CDR1 SNHLY, CDR2 FYNNEI. The CDR3: CASSEQRSSYEQYF. CDR3 nucleotide sequence: TGTGCCAGCAGTGAACAGCGGAGCTCCTACGAGCAGTACTTC.

The chain is built from TRBV29-1 and TRBJ1-1, with a weak D call TRBD1 (5 bases). The germline V gene encodes CDR1 SQVTM and CDR2 ANQGSEA. There are 13 residues in the CDR3. The V gene lost 3 bases and the J gene lost 0 bases, with 8 bases spanning the gap. CDR3 amino acids: CSVDPGMNTEAFF. CDR3 nucleotides: TGCAGCGTTGACCCAGGGATGAACACTGAAGCTTTCTTT.

The V and J genes are TRBV19 and TRBJ2-7, with 7 bases that match TRBD1. The CDR3 is 14 amino acids. Germline assignment: CDR1 LNHDA and CDR2 SQIVND (reference sequence). Trimming removed 5 bases from V and 3 bases from J; junction bases left unmatched: 7. For the CDR3, the DNA is TGTGCCAGTAGTCGCCGGGACAGCCACTACGAGCAGTACTTC. Its translation is CASSRRDSHYEQYF. The whole variable domain, filled in from reference TRBV19 and TRBJ2-7, reads DGGITQSPKYLFRKEGQNVTLSCEQNLNHDAMYWYRQDPGQGLRLIYYSQIVNDFQKGDIAEGYSVSREKKESFPLTVTSAQKNPTAFYLCASSRRDSHYEQYFGPGTRLTVT.

This clone occurred a few times. The V gene is TRBV25-1, the J gene TRBJ1-2; unclear D gene. V was cut by 2 bases and J by 0 bases, with 10 bases left in between. Per germline, CDR1 MGHDK and CDR2 SYGVNS. The length of the CDR3 is 15 residues. The CDR3 here is CASSEEGGTNYGYTF. The CDR3 region has the DNA TGTGCCAGCAGTGAAGAAGGCGGGACTAACTATGGCTACACCTTC.

This clone was recorded only once. The chain has TRBV7-2 and TRBJ2-7; D unresolved. Germline V gene data show CDR1 as SGHTA and CDR2 as FQGNSA. The CDR3 sequence is 12 residues long. V lost 0 bases to trimming and J lost 4 bases, with 4 bases between them. The CDR3 coding sequence is TGTGCCAGCAGCTTAGCGAGATACGAGCAGTACTTC. This sequence encodes CASSLARYEQYF.